This is a list of T cell receptor beta chains from one sample in a study of blood T cells in healthy people across ages. TCRdb re-called the 5' RACE reads with MiXCR, one entry per CDR3 protein. The sample records 380,000 or so distinct CDR3 sequences, 50% to 60% being singletons. The sample was blood. The source of these receptors is a man between 60 and 75 years old in good health. Both conserved end residues are part of each CDR3. D genes are given only for firm matches. Only some rows state a clone size, as once, few, many or a class for expanded clones.

len: 17
v_gene: TRBV9
j_gene: TRBJ2-1
d_gene: TRBD2
abundance: -
CDR3aa: CASSADQREGSYNEQFF
CDR3nt: TGTGCCAGCAGCGCGGATCAGCGGGAGGGGTCCTACAATGAGCAGTTCTTC

len: 11
v_gene: TRBV20-1
j_gene: TRBJ2-5
d_gene: -
abundance: -
CDR3aa: CSGGQEETQYF
CDR3nt: TGCAGTGGGGGCCAGGAAGAGACCCAGTACTTC

len: 15
v_gene: TRBV10-3
j_gene: TRBJ2-7
d_gene: -
abundance: many
CDR3aa: CAISESSGGDYEQYF
CDR3nt: TGTGCCATCAGTGAGTCGAGCGGAGGGGACTACGAGCAGTACTTC

len: 11
v_gene: TRBV5-1
j_gene: TRBJ2-1
d_gene: TRBD2
abundance: -
CDR3aa: CARAGVDEQFF
CDR3nt: TGCGCCAGGGCGGGAGTGGATGAGCAGTTCTTC

len: 15
v_gene: TRBV4-2
j_gene: TRBJ1-6
d_gene: -
abundance: -
CDR3aa: CASSQEASYNSPLHF
CDR3nt: TGTGCCAGCAGCCAAGAGGCGTCCTATAATTCACCCCTCCACTTT

len: 13
v_gene: TRBV20-1
j_gene: TRBJ1-2
d_gene: TRBD1
abundance: -
CDR3aa: CSDSGQGNYGYTF
CDR3nt: TGCAGTGATAGTGGACAGGGCAACTATGGCTACACCTTC

len: 15
v_gene: TRBV7-8
j_gene: TRBJ2-5
d_gene: -
abundance: -
CDR3aa: CASSLRMGIQETQYF
CDR3nt: TGTGCCAGCAGCTTACGTATGGGGATCCAAGAGACCCAGTACTTC

len: 14
v_gene: TRBV7-8
j_gene: TRBJ2-5
d_gene: -
abundance: few
CDR3aa: CASSLERGQETQYF
CDR3nt: TGTGCCAGCAGCTTAGAAAGGGGGCAAGAGACCCAGTACTTC

len: 18
v_gene: TRBV7-8
j_gene: TRBJ2-1
d_gene: -
abundance: -
CDR3aa: CASSLGLGTGPMRNEQFF
CDR3nt: TGTGCCAGCAGCTTAGGCCTCGGGACGGGACCTATGAGGAATGAGCAGTTCTTC

len: 15
v_gene: TRBV20-1
j_gene: TRBJ2-7
d_gene: TRBD1
abundance: many
CDR3aa: CSGVDAGTGPYEQYF
CDR3nt: TGCAGTGGCGTTGACGCCGGGACAGGGCCCTACGAGCAGTACTTC

len: 14
v_gene: TRBV20-1
j_gene: TRBJ1-5
d_gene: TRBD1
abundance: -
CDR3aa: CSARDYTGVQPQHF
CDR3nt: TGCAGTGCTAGAGATTATACAGGGGTCCAGCCCCAGCATTTT

len: 15
v_gene: TRBV7-2
j_gene: TRBJ1-6
d_gene: TRBD1
abundance: -
CDR3aa: CASSLAQGGNSPLHF
CDR3nt: TGTGCCAGCAGCTTAGCGCAGGGGGGAAATTCACCCCTCCACTTT

len: 16
v_gene: TRBV6-5
j_gene: TRBJ2-7
d_gene: -
abundance: few
CDR3aa: CASSSSGALGRYEQYF
CDR3nt: TGTGCCAGCAGCAGTAGCGGTGCCCTTGGACGCTACGAGCAGTACTTC

len: 17
v_gene: TRBV4-3
j_gene: TRBJ2-7
d_gene: TRBD2
abundance: -
CDR3aa: CASSQDAGVAGGNEQYF
CDR3nt: TGCGCCAGCAGCCAAGATGCTGGTGTAGCGGGAGGCAATGAGCAGTACTTC

len: 19
v_gene: TRBV7-9
j_gene: TRBJ2-3
d_gene: -
abundance: few
CDR3aa: CASSFGAGPTTSSTDTQYF
CDR3nt: TGTGCCAGCAGCTTCGGGGCGGGACCCACGACTTCTAGCACAGATACGCAGTATTTT

len: 13
v_gene: TRBV6-2/TRBV6-3
j_gene: TRBJ1-2
d_gene: -
abundance: -
CDR3aa: CASSHGLRDGYTF
CDR3nt: TGTGCCAGCAGCCACGGGCTGCGGGATGGCTACACCTTC

len: 14
v_gene: TRBV20-1
j_gene: TRBJ2-7
d_gene: -
abundance: -
CDR3aa: CSARAGTDAYEQYF
CDR3nt: TGCAGTGCTAGAGCGGGGACCGACGCCTACGAGCAGTACTTC

len: 14
v_gene: TRBV20-1
j_gene: TRBJ1-2
d_gene: -
abundance: -
CDR3aa: CSAPRGGPTYGYTF
CDR3nt: TGCAGTGCCCCGCGGGGAGGACCAACCTATGGCTACACCTTC

len: 13
v_gene: TRBV12-3/TRBV12-4
j_gene: TRBJ1-4
d_gene: -
abundance: -
CDR3aa: CASSLGAYEKLFF
CDR3nt: TGTGCCAGCAGTCTAGGGGCTTATGAAAAACTGTTTTTT

len: 12
v_gene: TRBV5-1
j_gene: TRBJ2-7
d_gene: -
abundance: many
CDR3aa: CASRTIPGIPYF
CDR3nt: TGCGCCAGCCGAACTATACCGGGAATTCCGTACTTC

len: 14
v_gene: TRBV6-2/TRBV6-3
j_gene: TRBJ2-1
d_gene: -
abundance: -
CDR3aa: CASSYSSLFGEQFF
CDR3nt: TGTGCCAGCAGTTACTCATCCCTGTTTGGTGAGCAGTTCTTC

len: 14
v_gene: TRBV11-2
j_gene: TRBJ2-5
d_gene: TRBD2
abundance: many
CDR3aa: CASSSTSGGETQYF
CDR3nt: TGTGCCAGCAGCTCTACTAGCGGGGGGGAGACCCAGTACTTC

len: 17
v_gene: TRBV20-1
j_gene: TRBJ2-3
d_gene: TRBD1
abundance: -
CDR3aa: CSARGDRGLFGTDTQYF
CDR3nt: TGCAGTGCTAGGGGGGACAGGGGGCTTTTTGGCACAGATACGCAGTATTTT

len: 16
v_gene: TRBV7-6
j_gene: TRBJ2-3
d_gene: -
abundance: -
CDR3aa: CASSLAQSLPTDTQYF
CDR3nt: TGTGCCAGCAGCTTAGCCCAGAGTTTGCCCACAGATACGCAGTATTTT

len: 15
v_gene: TRBV7-2
j_gene: TRBJ2-7
d_gene: -
abundance: few
CDR3aa: CASSLDRGGGYEQYF
CDR3nt: TGTGCCAGCAGCTTAGACAGGGGGGGAGGATACGAGCAGTACTTC

len: 12
v_gene: TRBV25-1
j_gene: TRBJ2-7
d_gene: TRBD2
abundance: few
CDR3aa: CASRDYSYEQYF
CDR3nt: TGTGCCAGTCGGGACTACTCCTACGAGCAGTACTTC

len: 12
v_gene: TRBV7-4
j_gene: TRBJ2-7
d_gene: -
abundance: -
CDR3aa: CASSSDATPMYF
CDR3nt: TGTGCCAGCAGCTCGGACGCTACGCCGATGTACTTC

len: 18
v_gene: TRBV12-3/TRBV12-4
j_gene: TRBJ2-1
d_gene: TRBD1
abundance: -
CDR3aa: CASSLGFGTGERTYEQFF
CDR3nt: TGTGCCAGCAGTTTAGGCTTTGGGACAGGGGAGAGGACCTACGAGCAGTTCTTC

len: 14
v_gene: TRBV6-1
j_gene: TRBJ2-7
d_gene: TRBD1
abundance: -
CDR3aa: CASSTDRGKYEQYF
CDR3nt: TGTGCCAGCAGCACCGACAGGGGAAAATACGAGCAGTACTTC

len: 14
v_gene: TRBV29-1
j_gene: TRBJ1-2
d_gene: -
abundance: many
CDR3aa: CSVGGAGPNYGYTF
CDR3nt: TGCAGCGTGGGGGGAGCGGGCCCGAACTATGGCTACACCTTC

len: 15
v_gene: TRBV20-1
j_gene: TRBJ2-3
d_gene: TRBD2
abundance: -
CDR3aa: CSARGLASGTDTQYF
CDR3nt: TGCAGTGCTAGAGGGTTGGCTAGCGGTACAGATACGCAGTATTTT

len: 13
v_gene: TRBV20-1
j_gene: TRBJ2-5
d_gene: -
abundance: -
CDR3aa: CSARRPSWNEQYF
CDR3nt: TGCAGTGCTAGACGACCGTCCTGGAATGAGCAGTACTTC

len: 15
v_gene: TRBV7-2
j_gene: TRBJ2-3
d_gene: -
abundance: many
CDR3aa: CASSLAPPPTDTQYF
CDR3nt: TGTGCCAGCAGCTTAGCGCCCCCCCCCACAGATACGCAGTATTTT

len: 15
v_gene: TRBV29-1
j_gene: TRBJ2-3
d_gene: -
abundance: -
CDR3aa: CSSTKSGAGTDTQYF
CDR3nt: TGCAGCTCAACTAAGAGCGGAGCTGGCACAGATACGCAGTATTTT

len: 15
v_gene: TRBV9
j_gene: TRBJ1-2
d_gene: -
abundance: -
CDR3aa: CASSVGPGDGYGYTF
CDR3nt: TGTGCCAGCAGCGTAGGTCCAGGGGATGGCTATGGCTACACCTTC

len: 15
v_gene: TRBV10-3
j_gene: TRBJ1-1
d_gene: -
abundance: once
CDR3aa: CAISDTGVRNTEAFF
CDR3nt: TGTGCCATCAGTGATACGGGGGTGAGGAACACTGAAGCTTTCTTT

len: 13
v_gene: TRBV6-5
j_gene: TRBJ2-2
d_gene: -
abundance: once
CDR3aa: CASSYYGTGELFF
CDR3nt: TGTGCCAGCAGTTACTACGGCACCGGGGAGCTGTTTTTT

len: 18
v_gene: TRBV12-3/TRBV12-4
j_gene: TRBJ1-5
d_gene: TRBD1
abundance: many
CDR3aa: CASSRGKGTGDSNQPQHF
CDR3nt: TGTGCCAGCAGCCGCGGCAAGGGGACAGGGGATAGCAATCAGCCCCAGCATTTT

len: 20
v_gene: TRBV20-1
j_gene: TRBJ2-4
d_gene: -
abundance: -
CDR3aa: CSARGKGTGVSPGRLREQYF
CDR3nt: TGCAGTGCTAGAGGAAAAGGTACTGGGGTCTCCCCTGGACGATTGAGGGAGCAGTACTTC

len: 14
v_gene: TRBV2
j_gene: TRBJ2-7
d_gene: -
abundance: -
CDR3aa: CASSNRQDPDEQYF
CDR3nt: TGTGCCAGCAGCAACCGACAGGATCCCGACGAGCAGTACTTC

len: 14
v_gene: TRBV3-1
j_gene: TRBJ2-1
d_gene: -
abundance: few
CDR3aa: CTSSQGLRGNEQFF
CDR3nt: TGTACCAGCAGCCAGGGGCTCCGGGGCAATGAGCAGTTCTTC

len: 17
v_gene: TRBV4-3
j_gene: TRBJ2-7
d_gene: TRBD2
abundance: many
CDR3aa: CASSRTSGSVTYNEQYF
CDR3nt: TGCGCCAGCAGCCGGACTAGCGGGAGTGTGACCTACAATGAGCAGTACTTC

len: 14
v_gene: TRBV12-3/TRBV12-4
j_gene: TRBJ2-1
d_gene: -
abundance: -
CDR3aa: CASSFQGGASEQFF
CDR3nt: TGTGCCAGCAGTTTTCAAGGGGGGGCCAGTGAGCAGTTCTTC

len: 15
v_gene: TRBV29-1
j_gene: TRBJ2-1
d_gene: TRBD2
abundance: -
CDR3aa: CSVVRGTSGRDEQFF
CDR3nt: TGCAGCGTTGTGCGAGGGACTAGCGGGAGGGATGAGCAGTTCTTC

len: 15
v_gene: TRBV9
j_gene: TRBJ1-2
d_gene: TRBD1
abundance: -
CDR3aa: CASSAGDRVSYGYTF
CDR3nt: TGTGCCAGCAGCGCCGGGGACAGGGTCTCCTATGGCTACACCTTC

len: 12
v_gene: TRBV10-3
j_gene: TRBJ2-7
d_gene: -
abundance: many
CDR3aa: CAIRGGGHEQYF
CDR3nt: TGTGCCATCAGGGGGGGGGGGCACGAGCAGTACTTC

len: 14
v_gene: TRBV5-1
j_gene: TRBJ2-7
d_gene: TRBD1
abundance: -
CDR3aa: CASSLARGRYEQYF
CDR3nt: TGCGCCAGCAGCTTGGCCAGGGGGCGGTACGAGCAGTACTTC

len: 14
v_gene: TRBV6-5
j_gene: TRBJ2-5
d_gene: -
abundance: -
CDR3aa: CASSYEGLGETQYF
CDR3nt: TGTGCCAGCAGTTACGAGGGCCTCGGGGAGACCCAGTACTTC

len: 16
v_gene: TRBV7-8
j_gene: TRBJ2-3
d_gene: TRBD2
abundance: -
CDR3aa: CASSPRGLAGTDTQYF
CDR3nt: TGTGCCAGCAGCCCACGAGGACTAGCGGGAACAGATACGCAGTATTTT

len: 10
v_gene: TRBV3-1
j_gene: TRBJ1-1
d_gene: -
abundance: -
CDR3aa: CATGDCEAFF
CDR3nt: TGTGCCACCGGGGACTGTGAAGCTTTCTTT

len: 16
v_gene: TRBV5-1
j_gene: TRBJ2-7
d_gene: TRBD1
abundance: few
CDR3aa: CASSLAVSQGAYEQYF
CDR3nt: TGCGCCAGCAGCTTGGCCGTATCCCAGGGGGCCTACGAGCAGTACTTC

len: 15
v_gene: TRBV20-1
j_gene: TRBJ1-6
d_gene: -
abundance: -
CDR3aa: CSAQGGGRCNSPLHF
CDR3nt: TGCAGTGCTCAGGGCGGGGGTCGCTGTAATTCACCCCTCCACTTT